The 30 T cell receptor beta chains reported below all come from one sample, sequenced in a study of cytomegalovirus exposure and HLA in healthy donors. The PCR contained 60 Vbeta and 13 Jbeta primers. Data came from immunoSEQ multiplex PCR; TCRdb stores just in-frame clones and leaves some out. The sample records 65,000 or so clones, around 80% being singletons. Specimen: PBMCs. These receptor sequences come from a girl aged 5 to 17 in good health and CMV-seropositive.

The V call is TRBV28, the J call TRBJ2-2; the match to TRBD2 covers 9 bases. Germline V gene sequence: CDR1 MDHEN, CDR2 SYDVKM. This CDR3 region has 15 residues. V was clipped by 6 bases and J by 1 base; unmatched bases: 3. The CDR3 loop reads CASRLAGVNTGELFF. CDR3 DNA sequence: TGTGCCAGCAGATTAGCGGGAGTGAACACCGGGGAGCTGTTTTTT.

V and J are TRBV6-4 and TRBJ2-2, with TRBD2 matching 10 bases. Trimming at V came to 6 bases and at J to 3 bases, leaving 4 bases not matched to a gene. CDR1 and CDR2 (germline): MRHNA, SNTAGT. The CDR3 is 15 residues long. The DNA for the CDR3 is TGTGCCAGCAGAGAGCGGGAGGGGGACACCGGGGAGCTGTTTTTT. Protein: CASREREGDTGELFF.

V is TRBV7-8 and J is TRBJ2-3; D is uncertain. Trimming cost V 1 base and J 4 bases, with 6 bases left between them. The CDR3 contains 13 residues. The V gene's germline CDR1 is SGHVS and CDR2 FQNEAQ. CDR3 in DNA: TGTGCCAGCAGCTTAGATCCCGCAGATACGCAGTATTTT. It codes for CASSLDPADTQYF.

This CDR3 reads CASSPLAANTGELFF. CDR3 nucleotides: TGTGCCAGCAGCCCCCTAGCGGCGAACACCGGGGAGCTGTTTTTT. The chain links TRBV7-9 to TRBJ2-2, with 7 bases lining up with TRBD2. Germline CDR1 is SEHNR and CDR2 is FQNEAQ (reference sequence). After removal of 5 bases from V and 0 bases from J, the junction contained 3 bases not matched to a gene. The CDR3 totals 15 residues.

In this sample, this clone turned up once. V is TRBV2 and J is TRBJ2-4; no clear D. CDR3 length: 11 residues. Germline V lookup: CDR1 SNHLY, CDR2 FYNNEI. V was pared by 3 bases and J by 7 bases, with 4 bases between. The CDR3 reads CASSEENIQYF. The CDR3 coding sequence is TGTGCCAGCAGTGAGGAGAACATTCAGTACTTC.

This sequence joins TRBV6-5 and TRBJ1-2; D is possibly TRBD1 (5 bases). The V end was cut by 8 bases, the J end by 7 bases, with 20 bases between. Germline V gene lookup returns CDR1 MNHEY and CDR2 SVGAGI. The CDR3 extends over 14 amino acids. The CDR3 loop is CASGQGGYNVGYTF. CDR3 bases: TGTGCCAGCGGGCAGGGTGGTTATAACGTTGGCTACACCTTC.

This clone was seen more than once but under ten times. The chain carries TRBV30 and TRBJ1-5, with D possibly TRBD1 on 5 matching bases. CDR1 and CDR2 (germline): GTSNPN, SVGIG (reference sequence). Trimming shortened V by 3 bases and J by 7 bases, and 13 bases separated the two germline ends. The CDR3 is 13 residues long. For the CDR3, the DNA is TGTGCCTGGAGAACTCGGGGGGAACAGCCCCAGCATTTT. Protein: CAWRTRGEQPQHF. The full variable domain, its missing parts supplied by reference TRBV30 and TRBJ1-5, is SQTIHQWPATLVQPVGSPLSLECTVEGTSNPNLYWYRQAAGRGLQLLFYSVGIGQISSEVPQNLSASRPQDRQFILSSKKLLLSDSGFYLCAWRTRGEQPQHFGDGTRLSIL.

This chain connects TRBV29-1 to TRBJ1-1; TRBD1 aligns across 7 bases. The CDR3 is 12 amino acids. Germline V gene sequence: CDR1 SQVTM, CDR2 ANQGSEA. J was trimmed by 6 bases and V by 6 bases; bases with no gene match: 7. The CDR3 is CSVEEGAPEAFF. The CDR3 DNA reads as TGCAGCGTGGAGGAGGGGGCTCCTGAAGCTTTCTTT.

This clone has only a few counts. V gene TRBV7-2 combines with J gene TRBJ2-7, with 10 positions matching TRBD2. The germline V gene has CDR1 SGHTA and CDR2 FQGNSA. CDR3 length equals 15 residues. V shed 1 base, J shed 3 bases, and the junction held 3 bases outside the gene matches. CDR3 DNA: TGTGCCAGCAGCTTAGAAGGACTAGCGGTCTACGAGCAGTACTTC. This sequence encodes CASSLEGLAVYEQYF.

CDR3 sequence (DNA): TGCGCCAGCAGCTTGGACAGTTATTCACCCCTCCACTTT. The encoded protein is CASSLDSYSPLHF. The chain combines TRBV5-1 with TRBJ1-6; D remains unclear. The V gene's germline CDR1 is SGHRS and CDR2 YFSETQ. Trimming shortened V by 0 bases and J by 8 bases, and 6 bases separated the two germline ends. This CDR3 is built from 13 residues.

This sequence joins TRBV6-1 and TRBJ1-4, with D tentatively TRBD1 (5 bases). In germline, CDR1 is MNHNS, CDR2 SASEGT. V was clipped by 2 bases and J by 5 bases, with 9 bases between them. The CDR3 runs to 14 residues. Written as DNA, the CDR3 is TGTGCCAGCAGTGAACAGGGTCTCAATGAAAAACTGTTTTTT. Translating it yields CASSEQGLNEKLFF.

J is TRBJ2-7 and V is TRBV28; tentative D call: TRBD2 (6 bases). The CDR3 sequence is 15 residues long. CDR1 MDHEN and CDR2 SYDVKM come from the germline V gene. V lost 6 bases and J 4 bases, leaving 19 bases between the germline ends. CDR3 residues: CASRLLGGGTYEQYF. The CDR3 DNA follows: TGTGCCAGCAGACTATTGGGAGGAGGGACTTACGAGCAGTACTTC.

This chain connects TRBV6-5 to TRBJ1-2; TRBD1 might be the D (5 bases). Germline-derived CDR1 and CDR2 are MNHEY and SVGAGI. The CDR3 length is 14 residues. V lost 5 bases to trimming and J lost 5 bases, with 15 bases between them. CDR3 sequence: CASSAPGSSYGYTF. The CDR3 region has the DNA TGTGCCAGCAGTGCTCCAGGGTCATCGTATGGCTACACCTTC.

The rearrangement links TRBV4-1 to TRBJ2-1; maybe TRBD2 (6 bases). This CDR3 is 15 amino acids long. Trimming took off 3 bases at V and 4 bases at J, with 13 bases between the two ends. Per the germline V gene, CDR1 is MGHRA and CDR2 is YSYEKL. The CDR3 reads CASSHPPEGYNEQFF. In DNA form, the CDR3 reads TGCGCCAGCAGCCATCCCCCGGAGGGTTACAATGAGCAGTTCTTC.

This sequence joins TRBV7-2 and TRBJ2-7; 8 nucleotides line up with TRBD1. Trimming cost V 4 bases and J 0 bases; bases outside gene matches: 5. CDR3 length: 15 amino acids. The germline CDR1 and CDR2 sequences are SGHTA and FQGNSA. CDR3 residues: CASSSRGQGSYEQYF. CDR3 nucleotide sequence: TGTGCCAGCAGCTCCCGCGGACAGGGCTCCTACGAGCAGTACTTC.

The rearrangement joins TRBV29-1 to TRBJ2-7; 7 positions agree with TRBD1. The germline CDR1 and CDR2 sequences are SQVTM and ANQGSEA. The CDR3 extends over 15 amino acids. The V gene end was trimmed by 0 bases and the J gene end by 0 bases; junction bases not matched to a gene: 5. Here the CDR3 reads CSVEDDRASSYEQYF. CDR3 nucleotide sequence: TGCAGCGTTGAAGACGACAGGGCGAGCTCCTACGAGCAGTACTTC.

This clone is a singleton in its sample. V is TRBV6-5 and J is TRBJ2-7; no firm D call. The CDR3 is 13 amino acids. Germline values: CDR1 MNHEY, CDR2 SVGAGI. Trimming cost V 5 bases and J 3 bases, with 11 bases left between them. The CDR3 nucleotides read TGTGCCAGCAGTCTTCAGATCCTCTACGAGCAGTACTTC. The encoded protein is CASSLQILYEQYF.

This chain links TRBV4-1 with TRBJ2-3, with D perhaps TRBD2 (5 bases). The CDR3 has 15 residues. Germline V CDR1 and CDR2: MGHRA, YSYEKL. Trimming took off 4 bases at V and 0 bases at J, with 11 bases between the two ends. CDR3 in amino acids: CASSLIALSTDTQYF. The CDR3 nucleotides read TGCGCCAGCAGCCTGATAGCGCTAAGCACAGATACGCAGTATTTT.

This rearrangement joins TRBV9 to TRBJ2-7; a weak D match, TRBD2 (6 bases). Germline V gene data show CDR1 as SGDLS and CDR2 as YYNGEE. The CDR3 spans 14 residues. V was trimmed by 5 bases and J by 5 bases, leaving 17 bases between them. In DNA form, the CDR3 reads TGTGCCAGCAGTAACCGGGACGGGGGAGACGAGCAGTACTTC. Amino acids: CASSNRDGGDEQYF. Based on the CDR3 plus reference TRBV9 and TRBJ2-7, the full variable domain is DSGVTQTPKHLITATGQRVTLRCSPRSGDLSVYWYQQSLDQGLQFLIQYYNGEERAKGNILERFSAQQFPDLHSELNLSSLELGDSALYFCASSNRDGGDEQYFGPGTRLTVT.

A few counts support this clone. V usage is TRBV4-3 and J usage is TRBJ2-7, with 8 bases aligning to TRBD2. This CDR3 contains 16 residues. CDR1 LGHNA and CDR2 YSLEER come from the germline V gene. J gave up 2 bases and V 0 bases, and 6 bases lay outside the gene matches. The chain's CDR3 is CASSQDRTSGAYEQYF. The CDR3 nucleotides are TGCGCCAGCAGCCAAGATAGAACTAGCGGAGCCTACGAGCAGTACTTC.

The chain uses TRBV7-2 and TRBJ1-4; D gene unclear. CDR1 is SGHTA and CDR2 is FQGNSA in the germline V gene. The CDR3 has 13 amino acids. Trimming cost V 6 bases and J 3 bases, with 8 bases left between them. The CDR3 protein is CASRQQANEKLFF. The CDR3 DNA is TGTGCCAGCAGACAGCAAGCTAATGAAAAACTGTTTTTT.

This clone was picked up one time. This sequence joins TRBV28 and TRBJ1-5; D gene uncertain. The CDR3 totals 13 residues. Germline CDR1 and CDR2: MDHEN and SYDVKM. The ends were cut back, 8 bases at V and 6 bases at J, with 14 bases in the middle. The CDR3 DNA reads as TGTGCCAGCCTAGCGGGGTGGACTCAGCCCCAGCATTTT. Translated, it gives CASLAGWTQPQHF.

CDR3 protein: CASSLALDRENGYTF. The CDR3 DNA is TGTGCCAGCAGCTTAGCGCTTGACAGGGAGAATGGCTACACCTTC. The chain recombines TRBV7-2 with TRBJ1-2; 7 nucleotides match TRBD1. CDR1 SGHTA and CDR2 FQGNSA come from the germline V gene. The junction had 7 bases not matched to a gene; V was cut back by 0 bases and J by 6 bases. CDR3 length equals 15 residues.

This chain joins TRBV9 and TRBJ2-3; 9 positions match TRBD2. This CDR3 is built from 15 residues. Germline V gene lookup returns CDR1 SGDLS and CDR2 YYNGEE. Losses at the gene ends were 3 bases for V and 6 bases for J; bases not matched to a gene: 8. DNA for the CDR3: TGTGCCAGCAGCGCCATACTAGCGGGCCACGATACGCAGTATTTT. It translates to CASSAILAGHDTQYF.

This chain joins TRBV25-1 and TRBJ2-2; TRBD1 matches 9 bases. Germline V gene data show CDR1 as MGHDK and CDR2 as SYGVNS. The V segment lost 3 bases and the J segment 5 bases; nucleotides outside the gene matches: 4. There are 15 residues in the CDR3. CDR3 loop: CASSERTGATGELFF. DNA for the CDR3: TGTGCCAGCAGTGAGAGGACAGGGGCAACCGGGGAGCTGTTTTTT.

Note on this clone: The junction differs from germline at one of its ends, possibly a read error. This chain uses TRBV6-1 with TRBJ1-2, with D possibly matching TRBD1 (5 bases). CDR1 and CDR2 from the germline V gene are MNHNS and SASEGT. The CDR3 sequence is 14 residues long. CDR3 nucleotide sequence: TGTGGCAGCACCCTGGCTGGGGGGGTCGATGGCTACACCTTC. Protein sequence: CGSTLAGGVDGYTF.

This chain uses TRBV7-9 with TRBJ2-1, with 7 bases matching TRBD1. Germline loops: CDR1 SEHNR, CDR2 FQNEAQ (reference sequence). The J segment lost 7 bases and the V segment lost 3 bases, leaving 9 bases of the junction unmatched. This CDR3 comprises 15 residues. The CDR3 loop reads CASSFDRVVGNEQFF. The CDR3 DNA reads as TGTGCCAGCAGCTTCGACAGGGTAGTCGGGAATGAGCAGTTCTTC.

The chain joins TRBV4-3 to TRBJ2-1; D is possibly TRBD2 (6 bases). V dropped 3 bases and J dropped 6 bases, with 18 bases sitting between them. The CDR3 is 16 amino acids. In germline, CDR1 is LGHNA, CDR2 YSLEER. CDR3 coding DNA: TGCGCCAGCAGCCAGACCTGGGGACTTACTTCCAATGAGCAGTTCTTC. Its translation: CASSQTWGLTSNEQFF.

V usage is TRBV6-6 and J usage is TRBJ2-7; D possibly corresponds to TRBD2 (5 bases). Germline CDR1 MNHNY, CDR2 SVGAGI (reference sequence). The V end lost 5 bases, the J end lost 0 bases, and 8 bases lay between the germline ends. The length of the CDR3 is 13 residues. The CDR3 DNA follows: TGTGCCAGCAGTGGCGGAGGCTCCTACGAGCAGTACTTC. Its translation: CASSGGGSYEQYF.

The chain employs TRBV6-6 and TRBJ2-3; D is unclear. Germline CDR1 is MNHNY and CDR2 is SVGAGI (reference sequence). The CDR3 is 13 amino acids. The V end was cut by 0 bases, the J end by 6 bases, with 7 bases between. The CDR3 DNA reads as TGTGCCAGCAGTTACTCGGGCAGCGATACGCAGTATTTT. This gives the protein CASSYSGSDTQYF.